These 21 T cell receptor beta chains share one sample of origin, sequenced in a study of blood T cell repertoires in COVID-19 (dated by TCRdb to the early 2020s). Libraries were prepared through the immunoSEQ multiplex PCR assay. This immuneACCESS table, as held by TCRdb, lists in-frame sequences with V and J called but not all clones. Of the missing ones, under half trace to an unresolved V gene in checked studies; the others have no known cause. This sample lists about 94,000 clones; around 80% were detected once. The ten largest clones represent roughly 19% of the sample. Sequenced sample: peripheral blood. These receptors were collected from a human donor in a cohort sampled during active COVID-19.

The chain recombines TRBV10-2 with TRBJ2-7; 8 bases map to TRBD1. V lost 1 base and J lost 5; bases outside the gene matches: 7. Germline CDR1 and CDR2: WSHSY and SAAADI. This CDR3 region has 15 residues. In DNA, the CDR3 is TGCGCCAGCAGTGAGTATGACAGGGGTAAGGACGAGCAGTACTTC. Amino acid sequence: CASSEYDRGKDEQYF.

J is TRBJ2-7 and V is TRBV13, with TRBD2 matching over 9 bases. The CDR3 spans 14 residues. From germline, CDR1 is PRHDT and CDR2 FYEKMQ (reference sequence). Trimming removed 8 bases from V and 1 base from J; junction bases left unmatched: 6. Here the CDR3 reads CASRRAGGSYEQYF. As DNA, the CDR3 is TGTGCCAGCCGTCGGGCGGGAGGGTCCTACGAGCAGTACTTC.

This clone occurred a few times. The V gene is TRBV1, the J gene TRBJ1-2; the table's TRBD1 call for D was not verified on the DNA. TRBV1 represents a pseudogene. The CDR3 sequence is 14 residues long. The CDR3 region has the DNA TGCACCAGCAGCCAAGACAGTATTAACTATGGCTACACCTTC. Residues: CTSSQDSINYGYTF.

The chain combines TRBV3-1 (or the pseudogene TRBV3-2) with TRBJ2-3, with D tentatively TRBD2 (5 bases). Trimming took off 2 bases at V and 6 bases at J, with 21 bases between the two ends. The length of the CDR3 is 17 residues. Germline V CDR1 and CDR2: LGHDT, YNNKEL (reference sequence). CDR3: CASSQSPTDPTGDTQYF. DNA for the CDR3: TGTGCCAGCAGCCAATCCCCCACGGACCCGACGGGGGATACGCAGTATTTT.

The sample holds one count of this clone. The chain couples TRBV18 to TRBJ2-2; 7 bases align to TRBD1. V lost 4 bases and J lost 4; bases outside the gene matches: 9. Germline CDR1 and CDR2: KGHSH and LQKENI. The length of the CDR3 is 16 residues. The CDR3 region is CASSLTGAAGTGELFF. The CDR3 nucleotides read TGTGCCAGCTCACTAACAGGGGCCGCGGGCACCGGGGAGCTGTTTTTT.

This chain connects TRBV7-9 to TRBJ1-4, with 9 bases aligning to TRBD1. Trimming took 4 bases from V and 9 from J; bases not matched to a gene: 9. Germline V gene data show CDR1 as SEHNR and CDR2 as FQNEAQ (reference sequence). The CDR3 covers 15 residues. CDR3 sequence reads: CASSSSDRGEQKLFF. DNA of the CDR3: TGTGCCAGCAGCTCGTCAGACAGGGGGGAACAAAAACTGTTTTTT.

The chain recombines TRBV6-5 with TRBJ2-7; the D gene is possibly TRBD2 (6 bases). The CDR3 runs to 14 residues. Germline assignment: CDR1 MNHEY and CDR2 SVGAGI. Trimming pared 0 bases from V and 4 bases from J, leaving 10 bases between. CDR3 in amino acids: CASSYSMGRYEQYF. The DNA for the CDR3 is TGTGCCAGCAGTTACTCGATGGGGAGGTACGAGCAGTACTTC.

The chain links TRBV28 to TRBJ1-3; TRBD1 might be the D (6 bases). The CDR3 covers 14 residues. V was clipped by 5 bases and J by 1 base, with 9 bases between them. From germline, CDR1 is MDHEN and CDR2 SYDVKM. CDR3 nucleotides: TGTGCCAGCAGTACCGGACAGTCTGGAAACACCATATATTTT. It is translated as CASSTGQSGNTIYF.

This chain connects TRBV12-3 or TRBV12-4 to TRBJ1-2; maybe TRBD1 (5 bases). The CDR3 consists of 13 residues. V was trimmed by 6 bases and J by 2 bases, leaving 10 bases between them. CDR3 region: CASSRQMNYGYTF. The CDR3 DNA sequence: TGTGCCAGCAGCAGACAGATGAACTATGGCTACACCTTC.

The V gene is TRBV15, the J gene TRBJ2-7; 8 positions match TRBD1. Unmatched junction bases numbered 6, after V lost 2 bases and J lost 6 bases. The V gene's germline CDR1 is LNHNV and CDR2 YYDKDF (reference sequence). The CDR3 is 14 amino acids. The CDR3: CATSRSMDRVEQYF. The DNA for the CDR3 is TGTGCCACCAGCAGATCCATGGACAGGGTCGAGCAGTACTTC.

CDR3 DNA sequence: TGTGCCAGCAGTTCGAGACAGGGGGCCTACTATGGCTACACCTTC. Translating gives CASSSRQGAYYGYTF. The chain combines TRBV27 with TRBJ1-2; 10 bases match TRBD1. Germline CDR1 reads MNHEY; CDR2 reads SMNVEV (reference sequence). Trimming took 4 bases from V and 3 from J; bases not matched to a gene: 5. The CDR3 extends over 15 amino acids.

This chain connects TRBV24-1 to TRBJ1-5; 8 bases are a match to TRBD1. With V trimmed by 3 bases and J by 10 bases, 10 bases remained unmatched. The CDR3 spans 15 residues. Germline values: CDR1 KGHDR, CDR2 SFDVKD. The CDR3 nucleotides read TGTGCCACCAGTGATCCCAAAACAGGGGGAGAACCCCAGCATTTT. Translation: CATSDPKTGGEPQHF.

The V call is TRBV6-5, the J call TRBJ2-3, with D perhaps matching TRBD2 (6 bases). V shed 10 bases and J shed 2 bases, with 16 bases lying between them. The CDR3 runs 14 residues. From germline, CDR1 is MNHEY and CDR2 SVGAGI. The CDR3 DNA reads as TGTGCCAAAAAACCCCGGGGGACCACAGATACGCAGTATTTT. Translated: CAKKPRGTTDTQYF.

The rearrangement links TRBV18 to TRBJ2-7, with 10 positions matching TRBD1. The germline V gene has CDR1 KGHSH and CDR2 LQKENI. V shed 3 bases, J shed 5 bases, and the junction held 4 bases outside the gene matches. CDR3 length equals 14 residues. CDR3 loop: CASSPGTGENEQYF. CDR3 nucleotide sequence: TGTGCCAGCTCACCGGGGACAGGGGAGAACGAGCAGTACTTC.

The CDR3 protein is CAWSGGQGPYEQYF. CDR3 nucleotide sequence: TGTGCCTGGAGTGGGGGACAGGGCCCCTACGAGCAGTACTTC. The chain uses TRBV30 and TRBJ2-7; the match to TRBD1 covers 9 bases. The length of the CDR3 is 14 residues. CDR1 and CDR2 (germline): GTSNPN, SVGIG (reference sequence). Germline trimming cut 1 base from V and 2 bases from J; bases unmatched to any gene: 3.

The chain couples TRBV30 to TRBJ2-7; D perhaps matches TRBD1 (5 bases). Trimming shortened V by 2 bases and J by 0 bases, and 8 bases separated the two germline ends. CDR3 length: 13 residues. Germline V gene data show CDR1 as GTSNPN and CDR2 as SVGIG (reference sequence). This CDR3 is CAWSYGHSYEQYF. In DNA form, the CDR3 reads TGTGCCTGGAGTTATGGACACTCCTACGAGCAGTACTTC. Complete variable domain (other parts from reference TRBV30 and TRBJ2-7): SQTIHQWPATLVQPVGSPLSLECTVEGTSNPNLYWYRQAAGRGLQLLFYSVGIGQISSEVPQNLSASRPQDRQFILSSKKLLLSDSGFYLCAWSYGHSYEQYFGPGTRLTVT.

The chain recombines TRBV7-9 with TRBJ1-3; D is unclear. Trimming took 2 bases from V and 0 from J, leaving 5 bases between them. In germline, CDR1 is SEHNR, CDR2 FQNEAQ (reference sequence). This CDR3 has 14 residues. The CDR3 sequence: CASSLYISGNTIYF. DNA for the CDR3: TGTGCCAGCAGCTTATACATCTCTGGAAACACCATATATTTT.

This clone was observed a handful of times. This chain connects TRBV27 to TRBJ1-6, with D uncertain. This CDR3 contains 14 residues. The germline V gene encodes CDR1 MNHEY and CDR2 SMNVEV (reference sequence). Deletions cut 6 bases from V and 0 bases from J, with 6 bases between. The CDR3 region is CASSASSYNSPLHF. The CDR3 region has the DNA TGTGCCAGCAGCGCGAGCTCCTATAATTCACCCCTCCACTTT.

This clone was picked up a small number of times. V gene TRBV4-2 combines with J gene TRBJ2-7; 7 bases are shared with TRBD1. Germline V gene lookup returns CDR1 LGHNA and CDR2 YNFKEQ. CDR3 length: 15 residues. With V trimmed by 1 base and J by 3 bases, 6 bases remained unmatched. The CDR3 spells CASSQAKGASYEQYF. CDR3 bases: TGTGCCAGCAGCCAAGCGAAGGGGGCTAGCTACGAGCAGTACTTC.

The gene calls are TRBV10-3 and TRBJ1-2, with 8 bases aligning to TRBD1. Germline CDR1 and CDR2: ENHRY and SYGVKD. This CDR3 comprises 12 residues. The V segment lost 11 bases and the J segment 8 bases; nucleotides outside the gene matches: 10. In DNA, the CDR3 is TGTGCCTCCTGGACAGGGTCGGGCGGCTACACCTTC. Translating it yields CASWTGSGGYTF.

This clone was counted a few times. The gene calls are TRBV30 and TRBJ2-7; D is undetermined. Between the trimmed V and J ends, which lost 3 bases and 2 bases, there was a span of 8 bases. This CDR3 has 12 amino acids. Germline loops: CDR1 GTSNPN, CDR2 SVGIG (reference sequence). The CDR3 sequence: CAWSPGAYEQYF. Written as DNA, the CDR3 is TGTGCCTGGAGCCCCGGTGCCTACGAGCAGTACTTC.